The text below deals with one TCR beta chain. Its antigen is unknown. Base-call qualities are not available, and no considerably larger clone is one nucleotide away. This sample was included in a study of T cell responses to AZD1222 COVID-19 vaccine (dated by TCRdb to about 2021). With respect to the entire study: A total of approximately 230 trial participants underwent TCR sequencing, of whom some 210 received two doses of AZD1222 and 26 received two doses of the MenACWY control vaccine. Trial participants were enrolled into age subgroups of 18-55, 56-69 and 70-plus years, which contained about 150, 28 and 57 TCR-sequenced participants, respectively.

In the paper's terms, the time point label means: about 28 days (+/-7) after the second vaccine dose. AZD1222 recipients whose second dose came at about 4 weeks and those whose second dose came at about 12 weeks were combined into one group, since spike-specific TCR depth and breadth did not differ between the two schedules. Samples from vaccinated people were obtained from the UK trials COV001 and COV002, which included a single-blind randomized controlled phase 2/3 trial of AZD1222 (ChAdOx1 nCoV-19) in healthy adults. For TCRbeta chain sequencing, PBMC samples from trial participants were taken at day 0 and at day 28 after the second dose. The CDR3 measures 13 amino acids from cysteine to phenylalanine. Just CDR3 DNA is preserved here, 39 bases in frame from base 1. The germline V gene supplies CDR1 SQVTM and CDR2 ANQGSEA. Compared with germline, V lacks 6 bases and J lacks 10 bases; bases without a gene match: 7.

Study-wide findings and limitations: Participants were mostly white British and included more females than males, and it was suggested by the authors that clonal diversity may have been underestimated. Because no day 14 peak-response samples were available, repertoires were characterized only after the peak T cell response. A significant rise in spike-specific TCR breadth and depth was observed after two AZD1222 doses relative to day 0 and relative to MenACWY recipients. In the small 56-69-year group, the increase in depth fell short of significance, most likely because of low power. Conclusions about previously exposed vaccinees are limited, since just six AZD1222 recipients were seropositive for SARS-CoV-2 at baseline. CD4 TCRs associated with the vaccine covered the entire spike protein, and the dominant responses were in regions 160-218 and 743-854. Epitopes outside the regions mutated in the B.1.351 and B.1.1.7 variants were reportedly recognized by nearly half of the unique spike-specific TCRs.

The CDR3 regions of human TCRbeta chains were subjected to immunosequencing. From the authors' description of their analysis: TCRs in the repertoires were matched against a reference library of SARS-CoV-2-specific TCRs that had been generated with the MIRA antigen-specificity platform. Breadth was defined as the fraction of unique TCRs that were SARS-CoV-2-associated, and depth was defined as the fraction of total T cells that were SARS-CoV-2-associated. Each spike-specific TCR was assigned to its reactive spike region and to a CD4 or CD8 class using the MIRA data. Log10-transformed breadth and depth values were compared by one-way ANOVA with Sidak's multiple comparisons tests. Drawn from immuneACCESS, this table holds only the in-frame rearrangements with V and J called that TCRdb kept. Clones are partly lost; checked studies trace under half to an unresolved V gene and leave the rest unexplained. The DNA was the basis for D and trimming; V, J and clone size are from that table. The sample data list 18,000 or so clones, and roughly 90% of these were observed just once. The ten largest clones capture over 8% of the sample.

The chain couples TRBV29-1 to TRBJ1-6; 9 middle bases align to TRBD1. Specimen: peripheral blood, collected 28 days after the second AZD1222 dose. This sequence originates from an adult who received the AZD1222 COVID-19 vaccine. The nucleotides are TGCAGCGTCGCAACAGGGGGCGGGTCACCCCTCCACTTT. This codes for CSVATGGGSPLHF.